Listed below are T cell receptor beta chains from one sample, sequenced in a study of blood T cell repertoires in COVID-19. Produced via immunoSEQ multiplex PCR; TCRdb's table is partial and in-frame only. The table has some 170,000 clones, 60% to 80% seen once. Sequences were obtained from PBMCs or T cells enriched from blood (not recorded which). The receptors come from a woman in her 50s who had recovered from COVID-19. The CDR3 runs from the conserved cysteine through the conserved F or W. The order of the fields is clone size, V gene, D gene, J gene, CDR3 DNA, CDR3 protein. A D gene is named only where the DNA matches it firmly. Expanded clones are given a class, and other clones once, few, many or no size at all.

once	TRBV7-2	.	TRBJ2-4	TGTGCCAGCAGCTTAAGGGGGTCCCAGGGCGGCAAAAACATTCAGTACTTC	CASSLRGSQGGKNIQYF
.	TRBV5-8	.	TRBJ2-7	TGTGCCAGCAGCTGGACTGAGAGCTCCTACGAGCAGTACTTC	CASSWTESSYEQYF
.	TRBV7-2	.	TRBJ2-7	TGTGCCAGCAGTAGAGCAGGGGACAACTCCTACGAGCAGTACTTC	CASSRAGDNSYEQYF
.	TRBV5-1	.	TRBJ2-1	TGCGCCAGCAGCTTGGGTAACAGGGTCAATGAGCAGTTCTTC	CASSLGNRVNEQFF
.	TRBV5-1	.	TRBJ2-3	TGCGCCAGCAAGCGAGAGGCCTCCACAGATACGCAGTATTTT	CASKREASTDTQYF
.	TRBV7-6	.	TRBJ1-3	TGTGCCAGCAGCTTAGAGGGGAAGACTGGAAACACCATATATTTT	CASSLEGKTGNTIYF
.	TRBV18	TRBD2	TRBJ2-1	TGTGCCAGCTCACCGGGGGGGTCCGGTGAGCAGTTCTTC	CASSPGGSGEQFF
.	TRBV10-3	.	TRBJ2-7	TGTGCCATCAGTGCGCAGTCTTGGGAGCAGTACTTC	CAISAQSWEQYF
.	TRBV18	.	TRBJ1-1	TGTGCCAGCTCACCAGTCCTTGGGGGACAGAACACTGAAGCTTTCTTT	CASSPVLGGQNTEAFF
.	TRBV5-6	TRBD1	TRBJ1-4	TGTGCCAGCAGCTTGGGACAGGGACTTGGTGAAAAACTGTTTTTT	CASSLGQGLGEKLFF
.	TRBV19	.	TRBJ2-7	TGTGCCAGTAGAAATACAGGGGGGGGGACCTACGAGCAGTACTTC	CASRNTGGGTYEQYF
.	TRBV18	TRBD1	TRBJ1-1	TGTGCCAGCTCACCCCACCGGGACAGGGGGACTGAAGCTTTCTTT	CASSPHRDRGTEAFF
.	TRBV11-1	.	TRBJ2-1	TGTGCCAGCAGCTTAGCGCAATGGGCCTCAACAAATGAGCAGTTCTTC	CASSLAQWASTNEQFF